The 14 T cell receptor beta chains given below trace back to one sample, sequenced in a study of cytomegalovirus exposure and HLA in healthy donors. Assay: immunoSEQ multiplex PCR; the TCRdb copy retains only in-frame clones and omits some. The sample lists hundreds of thousands of clones, about nine tenths seen once, with approximately 3.1% in the top ten. Specimen: PBMCs. The receptors here all came from a woman aged 25 to 45 in good health and CMV-seronegative.

The sample holds one count of this clone. CDR3 region: CASSLGGSPTGELFF. The CDR3 bases are TGTGCCAGCAGCTTGGGCGGGAGTCCCACCGGGGAGCTGTTTTTT. The chain is built from TRBV11-3 and TRBJ2-2; 7 bases agree with TRBD2. There are 15 residues in the CDR3. The germline V gene encodes CDR1 SGHNT and CDR2 YENEEA. Trimming at V came to 3 bases and at J to 4 bases, leaving 5 bases not matched to a gene.

This rearrangement joins TRBV2 to TRBJ2-1; D is unresolved. Trimming shortened V by 5 bases and J by 7 bases, and 6 bases separated the two germline ends. Germline V lookup: CDR1 SNHLY, CDR2 FYNNEI. The CDR3 extends over 11 amino acids. CDR3 coding DNA: TGTGCCAGCAGTCCTCTTAATGAGCAGTTCTTC. It specifies CASSPLNEQFF. Full variable domain (rest looked up from reference TRBV2 and TRBJ2-1): EPEVTQTPSHQVTQMGQEVILRCVPISNHLYFYWYRQILGQKVEFLVSFYNNEISEKSEIFDDQFSVERPDGSNFTLKIRSTKLEDSAMYFCASSPLNEQFFGPGTRLTVL.

V gene TRBV19 combines with J gene TRBJ1-2, with D maybe TRBD1 (6 bases). This CDR3 region has 16 residues. Germline V gene lookup returns CDR1 LNHDA and CDR2 SQIVND (reference sequence). V gave up 0 bases and J gave up 0 bases, with 11 bases separating them. This CDR3 is CASSIDPDSPNYGYTF. The DNA for the CDR3 is TGTGCCAGTAGTATAGACCCGGACAGTCCTAACTATGGCTACACCTTC.

The chain combines TRBV29-1 with TRBJ2-7, with D possibly being TRBD2 (5 bases). The germline gives CDR1 SQVTM, CDR2 ANQGSEA. There are 14 residues in the CDR3. Trimming shortened V by 0 bases and J by 4 bases, and 13 bases separated the two germline ends. CDR3 sequence (DNA): TGCAGCGTTGAAGATAAGGGCGGCGGGTACGAGCAGTACTTC. Translation: CSVEDKGGGYEQYF.

This clone was counted once. The chain carries TRBV7-3 and TRBJ2-2, with 7 nucleotides matching TRBD2. V gave up 0 bases and J gave up 1 base; unmatched junction bases: 14. The CDR3 contains 20 residues. Per germline, CDR1 SGHTA and CDR2 FQGTGA. As DNA, the CDR3 is TGTGCCAGCAGCTTAACGAGCTATGGGTTTGTAGCGGGGAACACCGGGGAGCTGTTTTTT. It translates to CASSLTSYGFVAGNTGELFF.

The V call is TRBV4-2, the J call TRBJ2-2; D gene uncertain. The germline V and J ends were trimmed by 1 base and 4 bases, with 16 bases remaining between them. The CDR3 loop spans 17 amino acids. Germline CDR1 LGHNA, CDR2 YNFKEQ. In DNA form, the CDR3 reads TGTGCCAGCAGCCAAGCTACGAAGAGCCCGAGCACCGGGGAGCTGTTTTTT. Translating gives CASSQATKSPSTGELFF.

J is TRBJ2-3 and V is TRBV4-3; the match to TRBD2 covers 12 bases. Per the germline V gene, CDR1 is LGHNA and CDR2 is YSLEER. The CDR3 contains 18 residues. The J segment lost 5 bases and the V segment lost 0 bases, leaving 9 bases of the junction unmatched. The CDR3 region is CASSQDRVGLAGEDTQYF. In DNA form, the CDR3 reads TGCGCCAGCAGCCAAGATCGGGTGGGACTAGCGGGCGAAGATACGCAGTATTTT.

This clone was seen a few times. Other DNA sequences within the sample encode an identical CDR3. V is TRBV20-1 and J is TRBJ2-3; D gene ambiguous. Germline CDR1 DFQATT, CDR2 SNEGSKA (reference sequence). The CDR3 covers 11 residues. The germline V and J ends were trimmed by 6 bases and 4 bases, with 8 bases remaining between them. The CDR3 nucleotides read TGCAGTGCCCGGTTCCCAGATACGCAGTATTTT. Translation: CSARFPDTQYF.

The chain is built from TRBV5-6 and TRBJ1-4, with unresolved D. The CDR3 covers 13 residues. The germline V gene encodes CDR1 SGHDT and CDR2 YYEEEE. The V and J ends lost 2 bases and 10 bases respectively, with 12 bases between them. The CDR3 nucleotides are TGTGCCAGCAGCTTCGGCACGGGAGGAAAACTGTTTTTT. Amino acids: CASSFGTGGKLFF. The complete variable domain, with remaining parts taken from reference TRBV5-6 and TRBJ1-4, reads DAGVTQSPTHLIKTRGQQVTLRCSPKSGHDTVSWYQQALGQGPQFIFQYYEEEERQRGNFPDRFSGHQFPNYSSELNVNALLLGDSALYLCASSFGTGGKLFFGSGTQLSVL.

The chain uses TRBV18 and TRBJ1-5; 7 bases align to TRBD1. CDR1 is KGHSH, CDR2 LQKENI, per germline. This CDR3 comprises 16 residues. The J segment lost 4 bases and the V segment lost 6 bases, leaving 12 bases of the junction unmatched. CDR3 residues: CASSPRQGSGNQPQHF. In nucleotides, the CDR3 is TGTGCCAGCTCCCCTAGACAGGGTTCGGGGAATCAGCCCCAGCATTTT. The full variable domain, completed using reference TRBV18 and TRBJ1-5, is NAGVMQNPRHLVRRRGQEARLRCSPMKGHSHVYWYRQLPEEGLKFMVYLQKENIIDESGMPKERFSAEFPKEGPSILRIQQVVRGDSAAYFCASSPRQGSGNQPQHFGDGTRLSIL.

The CDR3 bases are TGTGCCAGCAACCCCGTTACGGGGGCCCGCAATGAGCAGTTCTTC. Protein: CASNPVTGARNEQFF. This chain joins TRBV5-8 and TRBJ2-1, with D perhaps matching TRBD1 or TRBD2 (6 bases each). V lost 6 bases and J lost 6, with 19 bases in between. CDR3 length: 15 amino acids. Looked up from germline, CDR1 is SGHTS and CDR2 is YDEGEE.

The chain uses TRBV29-1 and TRBJ1-2, with D possibly being TRBD1 (6 bases). Germline CDR1 and CDR2: SQVTM and ANQGSEA. The CDR3 has 14 amino acids. V gave up 6 bases and J gave up 8 bases, with 22 bases separating them. In DNA, the CDR3 is TGCAGCGTGGAAAAGGTTTGGGGGCCGGGGGGCTACACCTTC. This codes for CSVEKVWGPGGYTF.

The CDR3 DNA follows: TGTGCCAGCAGTTACTCGGCAGGGGGACACTATGGCTACACCTTC. Protein: CASSYSAGGHYGYTF. This chain joins TRBV6-6 and TRBJ1-2; 7 bases are shared with TRBD1. The CDR3 extends over 15 amino acids. The V gene's germline CDR1 is MNHNY and CDR2 SVGAGI (reference sequence). V shed 0 bases, J shed 3 bases, and the junction held 4 bases outside the gene matches.

The chain recombines TRBV5-1 with TRBJ2-7; D remains ambiguous. The CDR3 contains 13 residues. V lost 3 bases, J lost 0 bases, and 7 bases lay in between. The germline V gene has CDR1 SGHRS and CDR2 YFSETQ. As DNA, the CDR3 is TGCGCCAGCAGCTCGGATTCCTCCTACGAGCAGTACTTC. Translation: CASSSDSSYEQYF.